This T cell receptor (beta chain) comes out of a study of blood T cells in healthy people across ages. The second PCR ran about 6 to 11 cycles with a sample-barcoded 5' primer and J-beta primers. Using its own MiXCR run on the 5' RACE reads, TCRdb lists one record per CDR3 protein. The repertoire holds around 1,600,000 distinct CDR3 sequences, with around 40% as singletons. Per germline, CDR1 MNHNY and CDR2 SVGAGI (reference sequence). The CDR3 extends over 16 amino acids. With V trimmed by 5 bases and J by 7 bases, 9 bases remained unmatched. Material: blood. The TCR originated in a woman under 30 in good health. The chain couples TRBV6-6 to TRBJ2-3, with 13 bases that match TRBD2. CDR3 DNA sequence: TGTGCCAGCAGTGCGACTAGCGGGGGGTCACAGAATACGCAGTATTTT. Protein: CASSATSGGSQNTQYF.